This T cell receptor (beta chain) was observed in a study of blood T cell repertoires in COVID-19. About the study: COVID-19 samples collected from the United States, Italy and Spain covered acute and convalescent phases. T cells, B-cell-depleted T cells, or PBMCs supplied cDNA or gDNA.

Original analysis: Nucleated cell number was recorded as an estimate derived from reference gene primer amplification. Assay: immunoSEQ multiplex PCR; the TCRdb copy retains only in-frame clones and omits some. The DNA was the basis for D and trimming; V, J and clone size are from that table. The data contain approximately 160,000 clones, just over 85% of them seen just once; the ten biggest clones take up roughly 7%. This clone came up once. The CDR3 covers 16 residues. The germline CDR1 and CDR2 sequences are SGDLS and YYNGEE. Unmatched junction bases numbered 5, after V lost 4 bases and J lost 1 base.

Source material: peripheral blood. The sequence derives from a man between 45 and 60 years old with active or convalescent COVID-19. The rearrangement joins TRBV9 to TRBJ2-2, with TRBD2 identical over 9 bases. The CDR3 region is CASSPSLAGNTGELFF. The CDR3 DNA reads TGTGCCAGCAGCCCCTCACTAGCGGGGAACACCGGGGAGCTGTTTTTT. Combining the CDR3 with reference TRBV9 and TRBJ2-2 gives the whole variable domain DSGVTQTPKHLITATGQRVTLRCSPRSGDLSVYWYQQSLDQGLQFLIQYYNGEERAKGNILERFSAQQFPDLHSELNLSSLELGDSALYFCASSPSLAGNTGELFFGEGSRLTVL.